The subject of this entry is one T cell receptor beta chain. The sample originates from a study of blood T cell repertoires in COVID-19. V was clipped by 1 base and J by 6 bases, with 8 bases between them. CDR3 length: 14 amino acids. Germline values: CDR1 SGHNT, CDR2 YYREEE (reference sequence). TCRdb's table, derived via immunoSEQ multiplex PCR, lists solely in-frame clones and lacks some. The sample gives around 250,000 clones, about 87% of which show up once; over 4% is in the top ten. The chain has TRBV5-4 and TRBJ1-6; maybe TRBD1 (5 bases). This TCR derives from a woman between 25 and 40 years old with acute COVID-19. Sequencing used PBMCs or T cells enriched from blood (not recorded which). CDR3 sequence reads: CASSLQGLNSPLHF. DNA for the CDR3: TGTGCCAGCAGCTTGCAGGGCCTTAATTCACCCCTCCACTTT.